This T cell receptor beta chain was captured by sequencing in a study of T cell responses to AZD1222 COVID-19 vaccine. The CDR3 consists of 13 residues. V was cut by 3 bases and J by 8 bases, with 14 bases left in between. The V gene's germline CDR1 is SQVTM and CDR2 ANQGSEA. Sequenced by immunoSEQ multiplex PCR; TCRdb stores in-frame clones only, minus some. Of approximately 35,000 clones in the sample, 85% to 90% were seen once. The V gene is TRBV29-1, the J gene TRBJ2-1; no firm D call. The source was peripheral blood, collected 28 days after the second AZD1222 dose. The TCR sequence derives from an adult who received the AZD1222 COVID-19 vaccine. The CDR3 region is CSVESPERYEQFF. CDR3 nucleotide sequence: TGCAGCGTTGAGTCCCCGGAGAGGTATGAGCAGTTCTTC.